This passage covers 9 T cell receptor beta chains from one sample sequenced in a study of CD8 T cells in Susac syndrome. The RNA, about 0.45 to 1 ug, was put through reverse transcription using random hexamers. TCRdb fed the immunoSEQ multiplex PCR reads into MiXCR, producing one record per CDR3 protein. The sample yields about 150,000 distinct CDR3 sequences, 95% to 96% seen once. The sequencing input was CD8+ T cells from PBMCs. These receptors were obtained from a human donor with multiple sclerosis.

The chain is built from TRBV29-1 and TRBJ2-2, with D hard to call. V lost 7 bases, J lost 5 bases, and 8 bases lay in between. The germline gives CDR1 SQVTM, CDR2 ANQGSEA. This CDR3 region has 11 residues. CDR3 residues: CSAVGTGELFF. The CDR3 nucleotides read TGCAGCGCAGTTGGGACCGGGGAGCTGTTTTTT.

The chain recombines TRBV12-3 or TRBV12-4 with TRBJ2-7; 8 bases match TRBD1. The CDR3 covers 15 residues. V was pared by 2 bases and J by 5 bases, with 8 bases of the junction left unmatched. The CDR3 sequence: CASSLIGRGLDEQYF. In nucleotides, the CDR3 is TGTGCCAGCAGTTTAATTGGCAGGGGGCTCGACGAGCAGTACTTC.

As for this clonotype: The germline gene is not matched at one end of the junction; a read error may be the cause. The chain joins TRBV27 to TRBJ1-1; tentatively, D is TRBD1 (5 bases). This CDR3 is 12 amino acids long. The germline V gene encodes CDR1 MNHEY and CDR2 SMNVEV (reference sequence). The CDR3 bases are TGTGCCAGCAGGGGACTAAACAGTGAAGCTTTCTTT. This translates into CASRGLNSEAFF.

The chain uses TRBV13 and TRBJ1-1, with D maybe TRBD1 (5 bases). The germline V gene has CDR1 PRHDT and CDR2 FYEKMQ (reference sequence). The CDR3 is 14 residues long. V lost 1 base and J 6 bases, leaving 12 bases between the germline ends. CDR3 in amino acids: CASSLEGPVPEAFF. The CDR3 DNA follows: TGTGCCAGCAGCTTAGAGGGGCCCGTGCCTGAAGCTTTCTTT.

The chain employs TRBV29-1 and TRBJ2-5, with TRBD1 identical over 7 bases. CDR3 length equals 17 residues. Trimming took 6 bases from V and 5 from J; bases not matched to a gene: 21. The germline gives CDR1 SQVTM, CDR2 ANQGSEA. CDR3 sequence reads: CSVRDREDYTFSETQYF. CDR3 coding DNA: TGCAGCGTCCGCGACAGGGAAGATTATACATTTTCGGAGACCCAGTACTTC.

The rearrangement uses TRBV4-2 and TRBJ2-5; the D is unclear. The germline V gene has CDR1 LGHNA and CDR2 YNFKEQ. V was clipped by 0 bases and J by 3 bases, with 8 bases between them. This CDR3 contains 14 residues. The chain's CDR3 is CASSQEIAKETQYF. DNA of the CDR3: TGTGCCAGCAGCCAAGAGATCGCTAAAGAGACCCAGTACTTC.

The V gene is TRBV29-1, the J gene TRBJ1-2, with TRBD1 matching 7 bases. The CDR3 runs 16 residues. The V gene's germline CDR1 is SQVTM and CDR2 ANQGSEA. Losses at the gene ends were 2 bases for V and 2 bases for J; bases not matched to a gene: 11. CDR3 region: CSVERGVRQGNYGYTF. CDR3 nucleotides: TGCAGCGTTGAAAGGGGGGTCCGACAGGGCAACTATGGCTACACCTTC.

This chain joins TRBV2 and TRBJ2-7, with D possibly TRBD1 on 5 matching bases. The CDR3 loop spans 12 amino acids. The V gene lost 9 bases and the J gene lost 2 bases, with 11 bases spanning the gap. CDR1 is SNHLY, CDR2 FYNNEI, per germline. The CDR3 coding sequence is TGTGCCAGTTTAACAGGAACCTACGAGCAGTACTTC. Protein: CASLTGTYEQYF. Filled out from reference TRBV2 and TRBJ2-7, the complete variable domain reads EPEVTQTPSHQVTQMGQEVILRCVPISNHLYFYWYRQILGQKVEFLVSFYNNEISEKSEIFDDQFSVERPDGSNFTLKIRSTKLEDSAMYFCASLTGTYEQYFGPGTRLTVT.

J is TRBJ2-7 and V is TRBV15; 7 bases map to TRBD1. Looked up from germline, CDR1 is LNHNV and CDR2 is YYDKDF (reference sequence). The V gene end was trimmed by 1 base and the J gene end by 1 base; junction bases not matched to a gene: 16. This CDR3 spans 19 amino acids. CDR3 in amino acids: CATSRGAATGRSWSYEQYF. In nucleotides, the CDR3 is TGTGCCACCAGCAGAGGGGCGGCGACAGGGCGAAGTTGGTCCTACGAGCAGTACTTC.